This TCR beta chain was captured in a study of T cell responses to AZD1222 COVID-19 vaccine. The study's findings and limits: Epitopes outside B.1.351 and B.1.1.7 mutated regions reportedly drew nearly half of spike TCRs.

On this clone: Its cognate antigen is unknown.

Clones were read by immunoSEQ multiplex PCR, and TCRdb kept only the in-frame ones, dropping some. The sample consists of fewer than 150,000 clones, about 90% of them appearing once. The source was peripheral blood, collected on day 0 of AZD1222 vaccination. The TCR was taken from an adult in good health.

CDR3 in DNA: TGTGCCAGCAGCTTGACAGGGGATAATTCACCCCTCCACTTT. This gives the protein CASSLTGDNSPLHF. The V gene is TRBV7-9, the J gene TRBJ1-6; 8 bases are a match to TRBD1. The V gene's germline CDR1 is SEHNR and CDR2 FQNEAQ (reference sequence). The CDR3 has 14 residues. Trimming removed 3 bases from V and 5 bases from J; junction bases left unmatched: 0.